The rows below give T cell receptor beta chains drawn from one sample of a study of blood T cell repertoires in COVID-19. The method was immunoSEQ multiplex PCR; TCRdb's version includes in-frame clones alone and lacks a portion of them. The sample lists approximately 300,000 clones; 80% to 90% were seen once. The sequenced material came from peripheral blood. The origin of the receptors is a man aged 18 to 30 who had recovered from COVID-19. CDR3s leave out the opening cysteine and the closing phenylalanine or tryptophan.

j_gene: TRBJ1-1
v_gene: TRBV12-5
CDR3aa: ASGLGTGNTEAF

j_gene: TRBJ2-7
v_gene: TRBV30
CDR3aa: AWSAGGTIYEQY

j_gene: TRBJ1-2
v_gene: TRBV5-6
CDR3aa: ASSPGGLNYGYT

j_gene: TRBJ2-1
v_gene: TRBV19
CDR3aa: ASSTGTTTSYNEQF

j_gene: TRBJ1-1
v_gene: TRBV3-1/TRBV3-2
CDR3aa: ASSQDGGITEAF

j_gene: TRBJ2-3
v_gene: TRBV19
CDR3aa: ASSMMTGASDTQY

j_gene: TRBJ2-6
v_gene: TRBV6-1
CDR3aa: ASSDDSSGANVLT

j_gene: TRBJ1-1
v_gene: TRBV27
CDR3aa: ASSFSRGGNTEAF

j_gene: TRBJ2-1
v_gene: TRBV10-1
CDR3aa: ASTMTSGSLGNEQF

j_gene: TRBJ1-1
v_gene: TRBV3-1/TRBV3-2
CDR3aa: ASSHLRNTEAF

j_gene: TRBJ2-7
v_gene: TRBV7-2
CDR3aa: ASSFSGQGAYEQY

j_gene: TRBJ2-7
v_gene: TRBV30
CDR3aa: AWMSYPYEQY

j_gene: TRBJ2-3
v_gene: TRBV7-2
CDR3aa: ASSSTGRDTQY

j_gene: TRBJ1-2
v_gene: TRBV19
CDR3aa: ASSWWEADGYT

j_gene: TRBJ1-1
v_gene: TRBV4-3
CDR3aa: ASSQETYNEAF

j_gene: TRBJ1-5
v_gene: TRBV7-2
CDR3aa: ASSYRGRNQPQH

j_gene: TRBJ2-1
v_gene: TRBV27
CDR3aa: ASSLSGSSYNEQF

j_gene: TRBJ2-7
v_gene: TRBV27
CDR3aa: ASSPFDRVNEQY

j_gene: TRBJ1-5
v_gene: TRBV12-5
CDR3aa: ASGSTGRGNQPQH

j_gene: TRBJ2-5
v_gene: TRBV7-2
CDR3aa: ASSFSRGKETQY

j_gene: TRBJ1-1
v_gene: TRBV19
CDR3aa: ASSIADRNTEAF

j_gene: TRBJ2-7
v_gene: TRBV5-4
CDR3aa: ASSGGTSTHYEQY

j_gene: TRBJ1-1
v_gene: TRBV29-1
CDR3aa: SVLGGGPNTEAF

j_gene: TRBJ2-1
v_gene: TRBV11-2
CDR3aa: ASTRESYNEQF

j_gene: TRBJ1-2
v_gene: TRBV3-1/TRBV3-2
CDR3aa: ASSPRYMNYGYT

j_gene: TRBJ2-2
v_gene: TRBV5-1
CDR3aa: ASSLKTGRGAGELF

j_gene: TRBJ1-5
v_gene: TRBV18
CDR3aa: ASSQTGTGGNQPQH

j_gene: TRBJ2-1
v_gene: TRBV5-4
CDR3aa: ASSSSGRAYNEQF

j_gene: TRBJ2-7
v_gene: TRBV30
CDR3aa: AWSTGTGSYEQY

j_gene: TRBJ1-1
v_gene: TRBV18
CDR3aa: ASSPPGVRNTEAF

j_gene: TRBJ2-1
v_gene: TRBV10-3
CDR3aa: AIRGLGSRSYNEQF

j_gene: TRBJ1-1
v_gene: TRBV5-1
CDR3aa: ASSLSSGTEAF

j_gene: TRBJ2-7
v_gene: TRBV19
CDR3aa: ASSYSGGERYEQY

j_gene: TRBJ1-4
v_gene: TRBV4-1
CDR3aa: ASSQVTGTWGEKLF

j_gene: TRBJ1-1
v_gene: TRBV25-1
CDR3aa: ASRTRTANTEAF

j_gene: TRBJ1-3
v_gene: TRBV19
CDR3aa: ASSIGQGPGNTIY

j_gene: TRBJ1-4
v_gene: TRBV6-5
CDR3aa: ASSRGQADEKLF

j_gene: TRBJ2-7
v_gene: TRBV9
CDR3aa: ASSVGGDSSYEQY

j_gene: TRBJ2-5
v_gene: TRBV3-1/TRBV3-2
CDR3aa: ASSRDRGWETQY

j_gene: TRBJ1-5
v_gene: TRBV6-2/TRBV6-3
CDR3aa: ASSYHQGTVGQPQH